These T cell receptor beta chains were read from a single sample in a study of blood T cells in healthy people across ages. From the 5' RACE reads, TCRdb called clonotypes with MiXCR, one entry per CDR3 protein. Of approximately 1,700,000 distinct CDR3 sequences in the sample, more than 35% were seen once. The sample taken for sequencing was blood. These TCRs come from a human donor in good health. CDR3s include the opening cysteine and the closing phenylalanine or tryptophan. D genes are given only for firm matches. The size field is filled for only some rows; it gives once, few, many or a size class.

16 TRBJ2-1 TRBD2 TRBV3-1 . CASSQSRTSGVYEQFF TGTGCCAGCAGCCAATCCCGGACTAGCGGGGTTTATGAGCAGTTCTTC
15 TRBJ2-7 . TRBV4-2 . CASSQGPRGNYEQYF TGTGCCAGCAGCCAGGGACCCCGGGGGAACTACGAGCAGTACTTC
17 TRBJ1-2 TRBD1 TRBV9 . CASSVGRTGGESYGCTF TGTGCCAGCAGCGTAGGCAGGACAGGGGGCGAGTCCTATGGCTGCACCTTC
14 TRBJ2-7 . TRBV5-1 few CASSPGAGGYEQYF TGCGCCAGCAGCCCGGGGGCAGGGGGATACGAGCAGTACTTC
16 TRBJ2-1 . TRBV2 few CASSEFRAGAYNEQFF TGTGCCAGCAGTGAATTTAGGGCAGGGGCCTACAATGAGCAGTTCTTC
15 TRBJ2-1 TRBD1 TRBV3-1 . CASGPDGTGANEQFF TGTGCCAGCGGACCTGACGGGACAGGGGCTAATGAGCAGTTCTTC
17 TRBJ2-1 TRBD1 TRBV11-2 . CASSLYPPGGRGNEQFF TGTGCCAGCAGCTTATACCCCCCAGGGGGAAGGGGCAATGAGCAGTTCTTC
12 TRBJ1-4 . TRBV28 few CASRTLDEKLFF TGTGCCAGCCGGACGCTTGATGAAAAACTGTTTTTT
15 TRBJ2-7 . TRBV15 . CATSPNREGLNEQYF TGTGCCACCAGCCCCAACAGGGAGGGATTGAACGAGCAGTACTTC
15 TRBJ1-2 . TRBV4-3 . CASSQDLIGWDGYTF TGCGCCAGCAGCCAAGATCTTATAGGTTGGGATGGCTACACCTTC
13 TRBJ1-2 . TRBV20-1 . CSAGDPPNYGYTF TGCAGTGCTGGGGACCCTCCTAACTATGGCTACACCTTC